Given below is one T cell receptor (beta chain) in context. The antigen remains unidentified. Measured with immunoSEQ multiplex PCR; TCRdb has only the in-frame clones, and not every one. This sample has around 130,000 clones, with around nine tenths found just once. In germline, CDR1 is SGHRS, CDR2 YFSETQ. V was cut by 4 bases and J by 0 bases, with 20 bases left in between. There are 17 residues in the CDR3. The sample comes from a study of cytomegalovirus exposure and HLA in healthy donors. General observations from the study: As was reported, the classifier diagnosed cytomegalovirus status with high specificity and sensitivity. Listed as cytomegalovirus-associated were 150 or so TCR beta chains.

The receptor was isolated from a young man in good health and CMV-seronegative. The material sequenced was PBMCs. The chain has TRBV5-1 and TRBJ2-7, with D tentatively TRBD1 (5 bases). CDR3 loop: CASSLQFRQGLSYEQYF. The CDR3 DNA sequence: TGCGCCAGCAGCCTACAATTTAGGCAGGGCCTCTCCTACGAGCAGTACTTC. Together with reference TRBV5-1 and TRBJ2-7, the CDR3 gives the full variable domain: KAGVTQTPRYLIKTRGQQVTLSCSPISGHRSVSWYQQTPGQGLQFLFEYFSETQRNKGNFPGRFSGRQFSNSRSEMNVSTLELGDSALYLCASSLQFRQGLSYEQYFGPGTRLTVT.